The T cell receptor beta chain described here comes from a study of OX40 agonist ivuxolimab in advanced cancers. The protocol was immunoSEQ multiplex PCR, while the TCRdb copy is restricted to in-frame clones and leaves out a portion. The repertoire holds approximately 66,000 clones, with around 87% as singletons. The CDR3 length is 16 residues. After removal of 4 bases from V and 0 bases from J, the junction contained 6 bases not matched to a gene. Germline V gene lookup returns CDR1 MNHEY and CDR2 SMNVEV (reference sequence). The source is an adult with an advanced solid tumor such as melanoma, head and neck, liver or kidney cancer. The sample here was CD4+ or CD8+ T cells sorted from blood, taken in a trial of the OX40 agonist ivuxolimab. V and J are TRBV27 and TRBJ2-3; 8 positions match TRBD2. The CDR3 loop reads CASSSQLAASTDTQYF. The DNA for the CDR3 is TGTGCCAGCAGTTCCCAACTAGCGGCAAGCACAGATACGCAGTATTTT.